These 21 T cell receptor beta chains share one sample of origin, sequenced in a study of T cell clonality in common variable immunodeficiency. Here immunoSEQ multiplex PCR was the method, and the copy in TCRdb shows in-frame clones only, minus some. The sample includes tens of thousands of clones, none of them occurring once. Sequencing input: peripheral blood mononuclear cells. These receptors were collected from a person between 18 and 69 years old in good health.

This clone was counted ten times or more. Read data end 3 residues before the CDR3 end; the end is taken from the germline J gene. The chain recombines TRBV12-5 with TRBJ2-1, with 10 bases matching TRBD2. CDR3 length: 18 residues. Germline-derived CDR1 and CDR2 are LGHNT and FRNRAP. V gave up 5 bases and J gave up 3 bases; unmatched junction bases: 13. The part of the CDR3 DNA that was read is TGTGCTAGTGGTCTGACAGGGCGGACTAGCGGTAACTACAATGAG. This gives the protein CASGLTGRTSGNYNE. The complete CDR3 sequence is CASGLTGRTSGNYNEQFF.

As concerns this clone: The read gets to within 3 residues of the CDR3 end, and the germline J gene fills in the rest. The V and J genes are TRBV6-1 and TRBJ1-1; D unresolved. Germline V CDR1 and CDR2: MNHNS, SASEGT. The CDR3 loop spans 15 amino acids. Trimming took 2 bases from V and 5 from J, leaving 15 bases between them. The CDR3 loop reads CASSEQVGGWTEAFF. The CDR3 bases that were read are TGTGCCAGCAGTGAACAGGTAGGAGGTTGGACTGAA.

This clone showed up many times. The CDR3 end lies 3 residues beyond the end of the read and is filled in from the germline J gene. The chain recombines TRBV5-1 with TRBJ2-7; D unclear. The CDR3 runs to 13 residues. V was cut by 0 bases and J by 2 bases, with 6 bases left in between. CDR1 SGHRS and CDR2 YFSETQ come from the germline V gene. The sequenced CDR3 bases are TGCGCCAGCAGCTTGGACTTACCCTACGAG. As protein: CASSLDLPYE. The complete CDR3 protein is CASSLDLPYEQYF. The variable domain in full, completed from reference TRBV5-1 and TRBJ2-7, reads KAGVTQTPRYLIKTRGQQVTLSCSPISGHRSVSWYQQTPGQGLQFLFEYFSETQRNKGNFPGRFSGRQFSNSRSEMNVSTLELGDSALYLCASSLDLPYEQYFGPGTRLTVT.

This clone was found many times. The observed sequence ends 3 residues before the CDR3 terminus, with the missing tail filled in from the germline J gene. The chain uses TRBV30 and TRBJ1-2; 8 nucleotides match TRBD1. Germline V gives CDR1 GTSNPN, CDR2 SVGIG (reference sequence). V gave up 2 bases and J gave up 3 bases; unmatched junction bases: 5. The CDR3 is 14 amino acids. The DNA read from the CDR3 is TGTGCCTGGAGTCCTCAGGGGGCGCACTATGGC. Protein: CAWSPQGAHYG. The entire CDR3 protein is CAWSPQGAHYGYTF.

This clone turned up a few times. The CDR3 end is not reached by the read, which stops 3 residues before it; the germline J gene fills it in. The chain uses TRBV2 and TRBJ2-7, with no clear D. The CDR3 is 13 amino acids. Trimming removed 7 bases at V and 2 bases at J, with 12 bases between. The germline gives CDR1 SNHLY, CDR2 FYNNEI. Here the CDR3 reads CASIGYITYEQYF. The part of the CDR3 DNA that was read is TGTGCCAGCATAGGGTACATAACCTACGAG.

The sample holds many counts of this clone. The missing CDR3 end, 3 residues past where the read stops, is filled in from the germline J gene. This chain links TRBV5-1 with TRBJ2-3, with 11 bases aligning to TRBD2. This CDR3 has 17 residues. Germline V lookup: CDR1 SGHRS, CDR2 YFSETQ. With V trimmed by 4 bases and J by 3 bases, 10 bases remained unmatched. CDR3 DNA, as far as it was read: TGCGCCAGCAGCCCTAACGTAGCGGGAGGGAAGACAGATACG. This encodes CASSPNVAGGKTDT. In full, the CDR3 is CASSPNVAGGKTDTQYF.

This clone was recorded at least ten times. Here the CDR3 reads CASSILRGRHTEAFF. The sequenced CDR3 bases are TGTGCCAGTAGCATACTCAGGGGGCGTCACACTGAA. The V and J genes are TRBV19 and TRBJ1-1; 8 nucleotides agree with TRBD1. The read gets to within 3 residues of the CDR3 end, and the germline J gene fills in the rest. V shed 6 bases, J shed 3 bases, and the junction held 9 bases outside the gene matches. The germline CDR1 and CDR2 sequences are LNHDA and SQIVND (reference sequence). The CDR3 runs to 15 residues.

This clone came up many times. The read ends 3 residues before the CDR3 terminus; that terminus is restored from the germline J gene. The V gene is TRBV6-1, the J gene TRBJ1-5; 8 nucleotides line up with TRBD1. CDR3 length equals 15 residues. The V gene's germline CDR1 is MNHNS and CDR2 SASEGT. V was pared by 1 base and J by 9 bases, with 8 bases of the junction left unmatched. The chain's CDR3 is CASSEGGTGLRPQHF. The sequenced part of the CDR3 DNA is TGTGCCAGCAGTGAAGGCGGGACAGGACTAAGGCCC.

This clone was counted a few times. The observed sequence ends 3 residues before the CDR3 terminus, with the missing tail filled in from the germline J gene. The V and J genes are TRBV18 and TRBJ1-1, with TRBD1 identical over 7 bases. This CDR3 has 17 residues. Germline CDR1 reads KGHSH; CDR2 reads LQKENI. V was pared by 6 bases and J by 4 bases, with 17 bases of the junction left unmatched. The CDR3 sequence: CASSFTEGTVKGTEAFF. Incomplete CDR3 DNA: TGTGCCAGCTCTTTCACCGAAGGGACAGTAAAGGGCACTGAA.

In the case of this clone: The read halts 3 residues ahead of the CDR3 end, with the missing end drawn from the germline J gene. This sequence joins TRBV7-2 and TRBJ1-1; TRBD1 might be the D (6 bases). The germline V gene encodes CDR1 SGHTA and CDR2 FQGNSA. This CDR3 comprises 13 residues. CDR3 sequence reads: CASSFGQMVGAFF. CDR3 DNA, as far as it was read: TGTGCCAGCAGCTTCGGACAGATGGTTGGA.

This clone was seen ten or more times. The read falls 3 residues short of the CDR3 end, and the missing part is taken from the germline J gene. This sequence joins TRBV6-1 and TRBJ2-1; D gene uncertain. The CDR3 runs 13 residues. CDR1 and CDR2 (germline): MNHNS, SASEGT. The V gene lost 4 bases and the J gene lost 4 bases, with 8 bases spanning the gap. CDR3 bases read: TGTGCCAGCAGTGCACACAGATACAATGAG. This encodes CASSAHRYNE. The whole CDR3 sequence is CASSAHRYNEQFF.

This clone occurred many times. Sequencing ends 3 residues short of the CDR3 end; the germline J gene provides the rest. The rearrangement joins TRBV2 to TRBJ2-7; no definite D call. The length of the CDR3 is 12 residues. V shed 6 bases and J shed 0 bases, with 6 bases lying between them. Germline V gene sequence: CDR1 SNHLY, CDR2 FYNNEI. The CDR3 loop reads CASRYSSYEQYF. The sequenced part of the CDR3 DNA is TGTGCCAGCAGGTACAGCTCCTACGAG.

This clone was counted at least ten times. The CDR3 extends 3 residues past the end of the read, so its final part is completed from the germline J gene. The chain has TRBV20-1 and TRBJ1-1; no reliable D call. CDR3 size: 13 residues. Trimming removed 1 base from V and 3 bases from J, with 9 bases in between. Germline assignment: CDR1 DFQATT and CDR2 SNEGSKA (reference sequence). CDR3 sequence reads: CSARGAPDTEAFF. CDR3 bases read: TGCAGTGCTAGAGGGGCGCCGGACACTGAA.

This clone was seen a few times. At one of its ends the junction is not consistent with the germline gene, which may arise from a read error. The read is 3 residues too short to cover the CDR3 end, so that end is filled in from the germline J gene. The sample has other DNA sequences that encode this CDR3 too. The chain has TRBV7-8 and TRBJ1-3, with TRBD1 identical over 7 bases. CDR1 is SGHVS and CDR2 is FQNEAQ in the germline V gene. The length of the CDR3 is 16 residues. The CDR3 reads CASSFGHGTAGNTIYF. The DNA read from the CDR3 is TGTGCCAGCAGCTTTGGTCATGGGACAGCTGGAAACACG. The full variable domain, in which reference TRBV7-8 and TRBJ1-3 provide the parts outside the CDR3, is GAGVSQSPRYKVAKRGQDVALRCDPISGHVSLFWYQQALGQGPEFLTYFQNEAQLDKSGLPSDRFFAERPEGSVSTLKIQRTQQEDSAVYLCASSFGHGTAGNTIYFGEGSWLTVV.

This clone has ten or more counts. The CDR3 is cut off 3 residues early in the read; its end comes from the germline J gene. This rearrangement joins TRBV20-1 to TRBJ2-3; D unresolved. This CDR3 comprises 11 residues. Germline V gives CDR1 DFQATT, CDR2 SNEGSKA (reference sequence). The V gene lost 5 bases and the J gene lost 4 bases, with 7 bases spanning the gap. Incomplete CDR3 DNA: TGCAGTGCTGCAGGCCCAGATACG. Translation gives CSAAGPDT. The CDR3, in full, reads CSAAGPDTQYF.

In this sample, this clone turned up many times. The CDR3 end falls 3 residues outside the read, so it is completed with the germline J gene. The V call is TRBV29-1, the J call TRBJ2-7; D is undetermined. CDR3 size: 12 residues. The germline V and J ends were trimmed by 7 bases and 2 bases, with 12 bases remaining between them. Germline lookup yields CDR1 SQVTM and CDR2 ANQGSEA. This CDR3 reads CSASVSPYEQYF. CDR3 DNA, as far as it was read: TGCAGCGCCTCGGTGTCCCCCTACGAG.

At least ten counts were recorded for this clone. The read gets to within 3 residues of the CDR3 end, and the germline J gene fills in the rest. The chain couples TRBV6-2 or TRBV6-3 to TRBJ1-1; 7 nucleotides line up with TRBD1. The junction had 11 bases not matched to a gene; V was cut back by 7 bases and J by 6 bases. The CDR3 runs to 14 residues. Germline CDR1 MNHEY, CDR2 SVGEGT. This chain's CDR3 is CASTNRGQGAEAFF. CDR3 DNA (partial): TGTGCCAGCACCAATAGGGGCCAGGGGGCTGAA.

Remarks on this clone: The CDR3 end is not reached by the read, which stops 3 residues before it; the germline J gene fills it in. This chain links TRBV19 with TRBJ2-2; the D gene is possibly TRBD2 (6 bases). Germline V lookup: CDR1 LNHDA, CDR2 SQIVND (reference sequence). V gave up 6 bases and J gave up 4 bases, with 15 bases separating them. The CDR3 sequence is 15 residues long. The covered CDR3 bases are TGTGCCAGTAGAGTGTGGGGGGTTGGCACCGGGGAG. As protein: CASRVWGVGTGE. Given in full, the CDR3 is CASRVWGVGTGELFF. The variable domain in full, completed from reference TRBV19 and TRBJ2-2, reads DGGITQSPKYLFRKEGQNVTLSCEQNLNHDAMYWYRQDPGQGLRLIYYSQIVNDFQKGDIAEGYSVSREKKESFPLTVTSAQKNPTAFYLCASRVWGVGTGELFFGEGSRLTVL.

This clone was seen ten or more times. Coverage ceases 3 residues before the CDR3 finishes, and the germline J gene fills in the end. The chain combines TRBV20-1 with TRBJ2-7; D is unresolved. Germline V gene lookup returns CDR1 DFQATT and CDR2 SNEGSKA (reference sequence). V lost 3 bases to trimming and J lost 1 base, with 7 bases between them. The CDR3 totals 12 residues. CDR3 bases read: TGCAGTGCTAGCACGACTTCCTACGAG. Protein sequence: CSASTTSYE. The entire CDR3 is CSASTTSYEQYF.

In this sample, this clone turned up a few times. The CDR3 end lies 3 residues beyond the end of the read and is filled in from the germline J gene. The chain carries TRBV2 and TRBJ1-1; TRBD1 is a possible D gene (5 bases). The V gene lost 2 bases and the J gene lost 0 bases, with 13 bases spanning the gap. CDR3 size: 16 residues. Germline CDR1 is SNHLY and CDR2 is FYNNEI. CDR3 in amino acids: CASSEQTGLMNTEAFF. Partial CDR3 DNA: TGTGCCAGCAGTGAACAAACGGGACTCATGAACACTGAA.

The CDR3 DNA, read in part, is TGTGCCAGTAGTATAGATCGGTCAGGGGGAGCTAACTATGGC. The encoded protein is CASSIDRSGGANYG. The full-length CDR3 reads as CASSIDRSGGANYGYTF. The chain couples TRBV19 to TRBJ1-2, with TRBD1 matching over 7 bases. The read halts 3 residues ahead of the CDR3 end, with the missing end drawn from the germline J gene. Trimming cost V 0 bases and J 0 bases; bases outside gene matches: 7. The CDR3 contains 17 residues. The germline V gene has CDR1 LNHDA and CDR2 SQIVND (reference sequence).